These 17 T cell receptor beta chains originate from one sample sequenced in a study of cytomegalovirus exposure and HLA in healthy donors. This PCR relied on a set of 60 Vbeta primers and 13 Jbeta primers. Data came from immunoSEQ multiplex PCR; TCRdb stores just in-frame clones and leaves some out. The sample comprises under 200,000 clones, approximately 12% of which are singletons, and 7.8% rests with the top ten. Sequencing was performed on PBMCs. These TCRs come from a man aged 50 or older in good health and CMV-seropositive.

This clone was detected only a few times. V usage is TRBV5-1 and J usage is TRBJ1-1, with D uncertain. CDR1 and CDR2 (germline): SGHRS, YFSETQ. The V end was cut by 4 bases, the J end by 0 bases, with 13 bases between. This CDR3 comprises 15 residues. Written as DNA, the CDR3 is TGCGCCAGCAGCCCGGGTATGACGCTGAACACTGAAGCTTTCTTT. Protein: CASSPGMTLNTEAFF.

This clone was picked up a small number of times. This sequence joins TRBV25-1 and TRBJ2-2; TRBD2 might be the D (7 bases). V dropped 11 bases and J dropped 2 bases, with 15 bases sitting between them. Germline V gives CDR1 MGHDK, CDR2 SYGVNS. The CDR3 length is 14 residues. CDR3 in amino acids: CAVRGGLNTGELFF. As DNA, the CDR3 is TGTGCCGTTAGGGGGGGACTTAACACCGGGGAGCTGTTTTTT.

This clone was found a few times. This chain links TRBV7-6 with TRBJ1-5; the D is unclear. The CDR3 spans 14 residues. Germline loops: CDR1 SGHVS, CDR2 FNYEAQ. Trimming stripped 1 base from V and 5 bases from J, with 9 bases between. The CDR3 sequence is CASSLGETYQPQHF. CDR3 bases: TGTGCCAGCAGCTTAGGGGAGACCTATCAGCCCCAGCATTTT.

V usage is TRBV15 and J usage is TRBJ2-3; TRBD1 is a possible D gene (5 bases). Deletions cut 1 base from V and 3 bases from J, with 8 bases between. This CDR3 is built from 14 residues. The germline gives CDR1 LNHNV, CDR2 YYDKDF (reference sequence). CDR3 DNA sequence: TGTGCCACCAGCAGAGGGAAGGGGACAGATACGCAGTATTTT. This gives the protein CATSRGKGTDTQYF.

The rearrangement uses TRBV29-1 and TRBJ1-2; D ambiguous. V shed 4 bases and J shed 8 bases, with 11 bases lying between them. CDR1 is SQVTM, CDR2 ANQGSEA, per germline. This CDR3 has 11 amino acids. In DNA form, the CDR3 reads TGCAGCGTTGTGGCCCCCTGGGGCTACACCTTC. Its translation is CSVVAPWGYTF. Filled out from reference TRBV29-1 and TRBJ1-2, the complete variable domain reads SAVISQKPSRDICQRGTSLTIQCQVDSQVTMMFWYRQQPGQSLTLIATANQGSEATYESGFVIDKFPISRPNLTFSTLTVSNMSPEDSSIYLCSVVAPWGYTFGSGTRLTVV.

The CDR3 loop reads CASSLGLAGYNEQFF. CDR3 DNA sequence: TGTGCCAGCAGCTTAGGGCTAGCGGGGTACAATGAGCAGTTCTTC. The chain couples TRBV5-8 to TRBJ2-1; 9 bases map to TRBD2. The CDR3 totals 15 residues. Germline V gene sequence: CDR1 SGHTS, CDR2 YDEGEE. V lost 2 bases to trimming and J lost 4 bases; unmatched junction nucleotides: 4.

The genes are TRBV6-4 and TRBJ2-3; 10 bases are a match to TRBD1. Trimming removed 6 bases from V and 4 bases from J; junction bases left unmatched: 10. The CDR3 is made up of 16 amino acids. Germline loops: CDR1 MRHNA, CDR2 SNTAGT. CDR3: CASSVLGQGGPDTQYF. The DNA for the CDR3 is TGTGCCAGCAGCGTCCTAGGACAGGGGGGCCCAGATACGCAGTATTTT.

This chain links TRBV11-2 with TRBJ2-1, with TRBD1 matching over 9 bases. CDR1 is SGHAT, CDR2 FQNNGV, per germline. The CDR3 contains 15 residues. After removal of 6 bases from V and 7 bases from J, the junction contained 10 bases not matched to a gene. For the CDR3, the DNA is TGTGCCAGCAGACCTCCGGGACAGGGAAGGAATGAGCAGTTCTTC. Translated, it gives CASRPPGQGRNEQFF.

This clone was counted only a few times. This chain uses TRBV11-3 with TRBJ2-2; 8 bases fit TRBD2. In germline, CDR1 is SGHNT, CDR2 YENEEA. V shed 3 bases and J 7 bases; nucleotides not matched to a gene: 7. The CDR3 runs to 15 residues. This chain's CDR3 is CASSFGGGRDGELFF. Written as DNA, the CDR3 is TGTGCCAGCAGCTTTGGCGGGGGGAGGGACGGGGAGCTGTTTTTT.

This clone showed up just once. The chain is built from TRBV28 and TRBJ1-2; D is uncertain. The CDR3 totals 15 residues. Trimming removed 4 bases at V and 6 bases at J, with 18 bases between. Germline V gene data show CDR1 as MDHEN and CDR2 as SYDVKM. Written as DNA, the CDR3 is TGTGCCAGCAGTTCCCCGGGAGGGAGGGAGGATGGCTACACCTTC. It is translated as CASSSPGGREDGYTF.

This clone was counted a few times. The chain couples TRBV6-5 to TRBJ2-7, with D possibly TRBD2 on 6 matching bases. Germline CDR1 and CDR2: MNHEY and SVGAGI. Deletions cut 4 bases from V and 6 bases from J, with 16 bases between. The CDR3 spans 14 residues. The CDR3 sequence: CASSSVGIGGEQYF. The CDR3 region has the DNA TGTGCCAGCAGTTCCGTCGGGATCGGGGGCGAGCAGTACTTC.

The rearrangement uses TRBV6-6 and TRBJ2-5, with D possibly TRBD2 on 6 matching bases. This CDR3 spans 12 amino acids. Germline V gives CDR1 MNHNY, CDR2 SVGAGI (reference sequence). Trimming stripped 2 bases from V and 5 bases from J, with 6 bases between. The CDR3 DNA reads TGTGCCAGCAGTTACGGGGGGGAGACCCAGTACTTC. This translates into CASSYGGETQYF.

This clone has only a few counts. This chain joins TRBV27 and TRBJ1-5; a possible D gene is TRBD1 (6 bases). Germline V gene data show CDR1 as MNHEY and CDR2 as SMNVEV (reference sequence). Trimming pared 2 bases from V and 2 bases from J, leaving 7 bases between. This CDR3 has 14 amino acids. This chain's CDR3 is CASSLEGGNQPQHF. CDR3 in DNA: TGTGCCAGCAGTTTAGAGGGGGGCAATCAGCCCCAGCATTTT.

This chain joins TRBV4-3 and TRBJ1-1; D unresolved. Trimming removed 0 bases from V and 1 base from J, with 6 bases in between. This CDR3 is built from 14 residues. Germline V gene sequence: CDR1 LGHNA, CDR2 YSLEER. CDR3 loop: CASSQDGRNTEAFF. The DNA for the CDR3 is TGCGCCAGCAGCCAAGATGGGAGGAACACTGAAGCTTTCTTT.

The chain carries TRBV4-3 and TRBJ1-4; D might be TRBD1 (5 bases). The V end was cut by 3 bases, the J end by 5 bases, with 16 bases between. Germline CDR1 and CDR2: LGHNA and YSLEER. The CDR3 contains 16 residues. The CDR3 spells CASSHSPTAGNEKLFF. The CDR3 DNA is TGCGCCAGCAGCCATTCGCCGACAGCGGGGAATGAAAAACTGTTTTTT.

This clone was recorded only once. The chain employs TRBV2 and TRBJ2-3; TRBD2 matches at 8 bases. The CDR3 spans 15 residues. Germline V CDR1 and CDR2: SNHLY, FYNNEI. The trim removed 1 base at V and 3 bases at J, leaving 3 bases unmatched. The CDR3 spells CASSEGTSLTDTQYF. Written as DNA, the CDR3 is TGTGCCAGCAGTGAAGGGACTAGCTTAACAGATACGCAGTATTTT.

This clone was detected a few times. Germline and junction disagree at one end, which may indicate a read error. J is TRBJ1-5 and V is TRBV2; 8 bases are shared with TRBD1. Germline V gene lookup returns CDR1 SNHLY and CDR2 FYNNEI. The CDR3 extends over 13 amino acids. In DNA form, the CDR3 reads TGTGCCAGCGCGTGGACAGGGCAATCAGCCCCAGATTTT. Amino acids: CASAWTGQSAPDF.